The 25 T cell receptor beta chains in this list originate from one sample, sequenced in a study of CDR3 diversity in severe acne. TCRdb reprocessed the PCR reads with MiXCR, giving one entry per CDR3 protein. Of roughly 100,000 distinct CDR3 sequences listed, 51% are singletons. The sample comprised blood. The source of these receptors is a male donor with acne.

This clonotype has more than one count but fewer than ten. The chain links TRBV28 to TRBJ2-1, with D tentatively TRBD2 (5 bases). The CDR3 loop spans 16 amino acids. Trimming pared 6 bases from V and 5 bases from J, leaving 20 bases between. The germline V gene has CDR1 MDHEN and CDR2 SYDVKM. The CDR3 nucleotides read TGTGCCAGCAGCCAGCCGGGCCAGCGGCCCCACAATGAGCAGTTCTTC. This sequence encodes CASSQPGQRPHNEQFF.

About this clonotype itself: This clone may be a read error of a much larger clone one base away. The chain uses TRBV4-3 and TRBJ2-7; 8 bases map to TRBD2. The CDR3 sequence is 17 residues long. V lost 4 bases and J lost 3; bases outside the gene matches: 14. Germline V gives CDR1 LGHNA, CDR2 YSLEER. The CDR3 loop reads CASSRDWAGGLHYEQYF. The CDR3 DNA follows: TGCGCCAGCAGCCGAGATTGGGCGGGAGGACTACACTACGAGCAGTACTTC.

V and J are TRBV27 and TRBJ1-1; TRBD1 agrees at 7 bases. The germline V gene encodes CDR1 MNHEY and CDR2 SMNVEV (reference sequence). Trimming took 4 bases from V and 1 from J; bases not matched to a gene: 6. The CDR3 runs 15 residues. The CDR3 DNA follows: TGTGCCAGCAGTTGGACAGGCAGGGGGAACACTGAAGCTTTCTTT. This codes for CASSWTGRGNTEAFF.

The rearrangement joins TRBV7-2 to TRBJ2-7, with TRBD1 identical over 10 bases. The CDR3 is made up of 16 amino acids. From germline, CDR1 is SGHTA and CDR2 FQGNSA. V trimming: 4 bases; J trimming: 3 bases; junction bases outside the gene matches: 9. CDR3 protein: CASSSPSGTGVYEQYF. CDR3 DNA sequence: TGTGCCAGCAGCTCACCGTCCGGGACAGGGGTCTACGAGCAGTACTTC.

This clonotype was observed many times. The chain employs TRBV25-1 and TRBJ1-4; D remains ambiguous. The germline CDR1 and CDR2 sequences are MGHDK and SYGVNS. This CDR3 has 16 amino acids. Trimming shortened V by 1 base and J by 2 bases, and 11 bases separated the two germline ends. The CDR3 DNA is TGTGCCAGCAGTGAATTCGTGGTGAATACTAATGAAAAACTGTTTTTT. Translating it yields CASSEFVVNTNEKLFF.

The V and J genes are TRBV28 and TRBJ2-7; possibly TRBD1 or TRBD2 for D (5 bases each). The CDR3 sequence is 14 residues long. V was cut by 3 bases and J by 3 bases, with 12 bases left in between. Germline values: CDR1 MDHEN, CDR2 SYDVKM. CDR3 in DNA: TGTGCCAGCAGTTTGAGGGGTAGTCGCTACGAGCAGTACTTC. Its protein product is CASSLRGSRYEQYF.

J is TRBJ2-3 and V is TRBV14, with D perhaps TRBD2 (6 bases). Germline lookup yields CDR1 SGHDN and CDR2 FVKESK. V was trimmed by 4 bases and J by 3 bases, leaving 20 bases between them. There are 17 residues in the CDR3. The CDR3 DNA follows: TGTGCCAGCAGCCCAACACAGCGGGTGGAGCTAACAGATACGCAGTATTTT. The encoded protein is CASSPTQRVELTDTQYF.

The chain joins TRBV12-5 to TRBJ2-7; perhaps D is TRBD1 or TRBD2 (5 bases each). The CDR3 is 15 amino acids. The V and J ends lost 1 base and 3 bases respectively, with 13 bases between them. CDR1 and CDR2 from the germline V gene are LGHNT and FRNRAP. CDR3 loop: CASGLGQGRYYEQYF. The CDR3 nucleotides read TGTGCTAGTGGTTTGGGGCAGGGACGCTACTACGAGCAGTACTTC.

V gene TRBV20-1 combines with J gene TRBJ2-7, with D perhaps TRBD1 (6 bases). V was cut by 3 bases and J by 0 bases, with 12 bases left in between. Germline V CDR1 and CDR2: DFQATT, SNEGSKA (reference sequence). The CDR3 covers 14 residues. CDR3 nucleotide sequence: TGCAGTGCTAGTTCAGGGGACACCTCCTACGAGCAGTACTTC. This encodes CSASSGDTSYEQYF.

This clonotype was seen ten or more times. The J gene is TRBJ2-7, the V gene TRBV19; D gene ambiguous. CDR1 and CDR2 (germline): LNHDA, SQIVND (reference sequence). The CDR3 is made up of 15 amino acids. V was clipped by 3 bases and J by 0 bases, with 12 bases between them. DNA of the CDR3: TGTGCCAGTAGTATCCGACTCCTGACCTCCTACGAGCAGTACTTC. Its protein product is CASSIRLLTSYEQYF.

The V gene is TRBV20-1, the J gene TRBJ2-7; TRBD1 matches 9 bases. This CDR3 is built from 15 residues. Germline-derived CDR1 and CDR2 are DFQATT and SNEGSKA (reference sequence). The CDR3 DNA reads TGCAGTGCTAGAGTAATAGGGGACAGGGCCTACGAGCGGTACGTC. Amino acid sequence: CSARVIGDRAYERYV.

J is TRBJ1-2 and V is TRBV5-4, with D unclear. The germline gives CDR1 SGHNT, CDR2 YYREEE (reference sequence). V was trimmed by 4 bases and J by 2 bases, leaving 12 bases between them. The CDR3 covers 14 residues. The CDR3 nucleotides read TGTGCCAGCAGCATCCGTGGTGCAAACTATGGCTACACCTTC. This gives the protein CASSIRGANYGYTF.

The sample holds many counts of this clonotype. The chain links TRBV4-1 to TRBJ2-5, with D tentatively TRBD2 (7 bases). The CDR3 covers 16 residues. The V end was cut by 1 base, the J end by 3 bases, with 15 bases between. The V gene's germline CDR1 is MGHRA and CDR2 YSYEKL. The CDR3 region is CASSQGGGRYEETQYF. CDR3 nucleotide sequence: TGCGCCAGCAGCCAAGGGGGGGGGCGGTATGAAGAGACCCAGTACTTC.

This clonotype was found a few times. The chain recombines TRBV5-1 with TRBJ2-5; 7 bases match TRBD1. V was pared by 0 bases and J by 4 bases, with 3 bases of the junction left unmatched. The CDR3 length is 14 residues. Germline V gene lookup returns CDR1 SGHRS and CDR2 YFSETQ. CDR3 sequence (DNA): TGCGCCAGCAGCTTGGGGACAGGTTCAGAGACCCAGTACTTC. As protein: CASSLGTGSETQYF. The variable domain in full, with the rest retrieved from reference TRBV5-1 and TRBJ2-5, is KAGVTQTPRYLIKTRGQQVTLSCSPISGHRSVSWYQQTPGQGLQFLFEYFSETQRNKGNFPGRFSGRQFSNSRSEMNVSTLELGDSALYLCASSLGTGSETQYFGPGTRLLVL.

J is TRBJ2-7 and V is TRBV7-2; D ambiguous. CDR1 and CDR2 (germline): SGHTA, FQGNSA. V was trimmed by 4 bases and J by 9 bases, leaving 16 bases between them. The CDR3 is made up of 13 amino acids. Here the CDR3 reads CASSSNGPDGQYF. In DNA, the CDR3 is TGTGCCAGCAGCTCAAACGGGCCCGACGGGCAGTACTTC.

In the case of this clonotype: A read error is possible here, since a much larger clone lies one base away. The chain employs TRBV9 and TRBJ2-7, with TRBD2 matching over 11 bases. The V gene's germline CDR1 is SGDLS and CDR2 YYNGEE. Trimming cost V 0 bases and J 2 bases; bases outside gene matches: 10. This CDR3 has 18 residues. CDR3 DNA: TGTGCCAGCAGCGTAGAAGGAGGGGGACTAGCGGCCCCCTACGAGCAGTACTTC. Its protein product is CASSVEGGGLAAPYEQYF.

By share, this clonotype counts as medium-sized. CDR3 sequence reads: CASSENSFGFTEAFF. CDR3 coding DNA: TGTGCCAGCAGTGAGAACAGCTTTGGGTTCACTGAAGCTTTCTTT. The rearrangement links TRBV25-1 to TRBJ1-1; D remains unclear. Per germline, CDR1 MGHDK and CDR2 SYGVNS. The CDR3 spans 15 residues. V lost 3 bases and J lost 4, with 15 bases in between.

CDR3 in amino acids: CSATGGRGPVADTQYF. In DNA, the CDR3 is TGCAGTGCAACCGGGGGTCGAGGGCCCGTCGCAGATACGCAGTATTTT. The V gene is TRBV20-1, the J gene TRBJ2-3; D is perhaps TRBD2 (6 bases). Deletions cut 6 bases from V and 4 bases from J, with 23 bases between. Germline V gives CDR1 DFQATT, CDR2 SNEGSKA (reference sequence). CDR3 length: 16 amino acids.

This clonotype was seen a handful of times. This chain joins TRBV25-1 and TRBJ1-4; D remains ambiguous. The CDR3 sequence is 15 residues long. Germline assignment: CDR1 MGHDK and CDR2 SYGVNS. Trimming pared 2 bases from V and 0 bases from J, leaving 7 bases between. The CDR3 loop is CASSERASTNEKLFF. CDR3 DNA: TGTGCCAGCAGTGAACGGGCGTCAACTAATGAAAAACTGTTTTTT.

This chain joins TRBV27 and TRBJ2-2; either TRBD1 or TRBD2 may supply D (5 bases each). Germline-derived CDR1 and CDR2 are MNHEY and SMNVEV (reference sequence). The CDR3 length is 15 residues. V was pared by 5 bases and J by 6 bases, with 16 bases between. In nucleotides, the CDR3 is TGTGCCAGCAGTGCGCCCGGGACGGTGGCCGGGGAGCTGTTTTTT. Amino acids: CASSAPGTVAGELFF.

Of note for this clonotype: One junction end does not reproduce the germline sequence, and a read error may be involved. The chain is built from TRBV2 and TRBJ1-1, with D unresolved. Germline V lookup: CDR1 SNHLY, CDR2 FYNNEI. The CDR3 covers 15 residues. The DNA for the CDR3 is TGTACCAGCAGTCCCAGAACAGTACTCAACACTGAAGCTTTCTTT. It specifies CTSSPRTVLNTEAFF.

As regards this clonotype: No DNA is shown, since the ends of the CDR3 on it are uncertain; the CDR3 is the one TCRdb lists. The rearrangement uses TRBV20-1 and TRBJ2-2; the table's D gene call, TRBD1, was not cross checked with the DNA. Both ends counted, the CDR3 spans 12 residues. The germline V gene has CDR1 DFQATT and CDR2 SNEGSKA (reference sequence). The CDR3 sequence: CSAKWGAGSCFF.

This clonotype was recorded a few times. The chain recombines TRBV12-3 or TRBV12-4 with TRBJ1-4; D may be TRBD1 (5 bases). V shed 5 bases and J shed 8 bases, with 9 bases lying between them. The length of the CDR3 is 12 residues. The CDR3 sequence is CASSPGAEKLFF. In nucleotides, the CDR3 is TGTGCCAGCAGTCCCGGGGCCGAAAAACTGTTTTTT.

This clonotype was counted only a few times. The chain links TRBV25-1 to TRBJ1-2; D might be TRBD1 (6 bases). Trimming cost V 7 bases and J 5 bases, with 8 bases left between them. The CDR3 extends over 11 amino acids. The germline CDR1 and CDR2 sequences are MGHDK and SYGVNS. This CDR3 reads CASKGDYGYTF. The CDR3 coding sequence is TGTGCCAGCAAGGGGGATTATGGCTACACCTTC.

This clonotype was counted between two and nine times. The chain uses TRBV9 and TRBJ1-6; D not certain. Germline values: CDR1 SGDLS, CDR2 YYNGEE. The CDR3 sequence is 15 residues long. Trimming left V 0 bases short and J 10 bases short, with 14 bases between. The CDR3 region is CASSVEDGAGSPLHF. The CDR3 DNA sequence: TGTGCCAGCAGCGTAGAGGACGGCGCCGGGTCACCCCTCCACTTT.